The rows below give T cell receptor beta chains drawn from one sample of a study of T cell repertoires in cytomegalovirus infection. These receptors' targets are unknown. MiXCR was run by TCRdb on the reads, yielding one entry per CDR3 protein. The repertoire consists of 700,000 to 850,000 distinct CDR3 sequences, with 30% to 35% occurring once and the leading ten covering roughly 12%. Material: cultured CD8+ T cells from PBMCs, obtained from culture after CMV antigen stimulation. The receptors come from a human donor in good health (CMV status not recorded). Some clones in this sample may be carry-over from other donors' samples. The CDR3 runs from the conserved cysteine through the conserved F or W. Each record gives: J gene, D gene, V gene, CDR3 protein. A D gene is named only where the DNA matches it firmly.

TRBJ1-1,-,TRBV19,CASLSPMNTEAFF
TRBJ2-5,TRBD1,TRBV4-1,CASSKAARTGETQYF
TRBJ2-5,-,TRBV7-3,CASSFQQIQETQYF
TRBJ2-1,-,TRBV2,CASSVKGDEQFF
TRBJ2-1,TRBD2,TRBV28,CASRVPGTSAYNEQFF
TRBJ1-5,-,TRBV6-1,CASSAGRGSNQPQHF
TRBJ2-7,TRBD1,TRBV7-9,CASTQGTGAVYEQYF
TRBJ2-3,TRBD2,TRBV10-3,CAIRASGGESTDTQYF
TRBJ2-1,-,TRBV5-1,CASSLLLTDWDEQFF
TRBJ2-1,-,TRBV6-2/TRBV6-3,CASSYLNAGNEQFF
TRBJ1-2,-,TRBV4-2,CASSQGSRAYGYTF
TRBJ2-3,TRBD2,TRBV6-6,CASSYSPISGGADTQYF
TRBJ2-1,TRBD1,TRBV6-6,CASTRDRGSYNEQFF
TRBJ1-5,-,TRBV19,CASNTGMWSNQPQHF
TRBJ1-1,-,TRBV19,CASRSPTYTEAFF
TRBJ1-2,-,TRBV12-3/TRBV12-4,CASSQPRTVNDYGYTF
TRBJ2-1,TRBD1,TRBV19,CASRGTDLHYNEQFF
TRBJ2-1,-,TRBV7-9,CASSQMASPGDEQFF
TRBJ2-3,-,TRBV5-1,CASSMTGSTDTQYF
TRBJ2-2,-,TRBV12-3/TRBV12-4,CASSFVTVRDTGELFF
TRBJ2-5,TRBD2,TRBV13,CASSLGQRGGQETQYF
TRBJ1-6,-,TRBV20-1,CSARDRRDDTLHF
TRBJ2-1,TRBD2,TRBV5-3,CASSWSGGGNEQFF
TRBJ1-1,-,TRBV25-1,CASSAGGLSNTEAFF
TRBJ2-1,-,TRBV6-2/TRBV6-3,CASSYSSPSWQFF
TRBJ1-2,-,TRBV12-3/TRBV12-4,CASSRISGLPYGYTF
TRBJ2-4,-,TRBV27,CASSGAGDIQYF
TRBJ2-1,TRBD1,TRBV12-3/TRBV12-4,CASIRQGFNEQFF
TRBJ2-1,TRBD1,TRBV29-1,CSVEELDRGSYNEQFF
TRBJ2-7,-,TRBV7-9,CASSSSPGAWGEQYF
TRBJ1-2,TRBD1,TRBV4-1,CASSQERGQGEGYTF
TRBJ2-1,TRBD1,TRBV12-3/TRBV12-4,CASRADRGYNEQFF
TRBJ1-5,-,TRBV18,CASSPKTVNSNQPQHF
TRBJ1-2,-,TRBV7-3,CASSLPGVINYGYTF
TRBJ1-2,TRBD1,TRBV3-1,CASSFRTGMNYGYTF
TRBJ2-2,TRBD1,TRBV27,CASSNRTGRTGELFF
TRBJ1-2,TRBD1,TRBV24-1,CATSDLDRASYGYTF
TRBJ1-1,TRBD1,TRBV7-9,CASSRQGQTQEAFF
TRBJ2-1,TRBD2,TRBV7-6,CASSLVAGGVNNEQFF
TRBJ2-5,-,TRBV7-2,CASSEDGGPQETQYF
TRBJ1-2,-,TRBV6-5,CASSRPQLSGGYTF
TRBJ2-7,TRBD1,TRBV27,CASSPGQGSEQYF
TRBJ2-5,-,TRBV27,CASRDSPYF
TRBJ1-1,TRBD1,TRBV3-1,CASGRDRAKGAFF
TRBJ2-1,TRBD2,TRBV27,CASSPPPGLLKNNEQFF
TRBJ2-5,-,TRBV7-2,CASSLGAFQGNGETQYF
TRBJ1-2,-,TRBV6-2/TRBV6-3,CASSYSKRAGSYGYTF
TRBJ1-4,-,TRBV5-1,CASSPEGPNEKLFF
TRBJ2-1,-,TRBV19,CASNGWDEQFF
TRBJ2-1,TRBD2,TRBV12-3/TRBV12-4,CASSRPGLANYNEQFF